This T cell receptor (beta chain) was obtained from a study of graft-versus-host responses after intestinal transplantation. Overall study: Each recipient received anti-thymocyte globulin induction, then tacrolimus and steroids for roughly 3 years.

Findings and caveats of the study: Recipient marrow contained GvH clones, some of which appeared first in ileum or blood. Within allografts, high graft-versus-host to host-versus-graft clonal ratios were seen among patients with graft-donor T cell macrochimerism. The highest levels of circulating GvH clones went along with early declines in HvG clones after transplant.

Germline V gene lookup returns CDR1 MDHEN and CDR2 SYDVKM. The CDR3 is 19 amino acids. V gave up 4 bases and J gave up 4 bases; unmatched junction bases: 15. With respect to this clone: The antigen is unknown.

TCRdb's table, derived via immunoSEQ multiplex PCR, lists solely in-frame clones and lacks some. Of roughly 38,000 clones in the sample, approximately 96% were seen once. The sequences come from PBMCs, collected 16 days after intestinal transplant. The rearrangement joins TRBV28 to TRBJ2-7, with 14 bases that match TRBD2. This TCR was recovered from a human patient who received an intestinal transplant, so some T cells may come from the graft donor. CDR3 nucleotide sequence: TGTGCCAGCAGTTCCCAATTAATAGGGACTAGCGGGAGAAAATACGAGCAGTACTTC. This translates into CASSSQLIGTSGRKYEQYF.